The next 5 T cell receptor beta chains were all read from a single sample in a study of T cell responses to AZD1222 COVID-19 vaccine. TCRdb's copy holds only in-frame clones and misses some; the assay was immunoSEQ multiplex PCR. The sample yields tens of thousands of clones, roughly four fifths seen once. The material sequenced was peripheral blood, taken on day 0 of AZD1222 vaccination. The origin of the receptors is an adult in good health.

This chain joins TRBV9 and TRBJ1-4, with a tentative D call TRBD1 (6 bases). Trimming took 4 bases from V and 0 from J, leaving 13 bases between them. Germline CDR1 SGDLS, CDR2 YYNGEE. The CDR3 has 16 residues. CDR3 sequence: CASSLGTFATNEKLFF. The CDR3, as DNA: TGTGCCAGCAGCCTCGGGACATTTGCAACTAATGAAAAACTGTTTTTT.

The chain carries TRBV7-3 and TRBJ2-2; D not certain. The CDR3 runs 12 residues. CDR1 and CDR2 from the germline V gene are SGHTA and FQGTGA. The ends were cut back, 5 bases at V and 6 bases at J, with 7 bases in the middle. CDR3 coding DNA: TGTGCCAGCAGCCGACGAGCCGGGGAGCTGTTTTTT. Its translation is CASSRRAGELFF.

As DNA, the CDR3 is TGTGCCAGCAGGGGTCTAGCTAACTATGGCTACACCTTC. Translating it yields CASRGLANYGYTF. This chain uses TRBV2 with TRBJ1-2; D call uncertain. The CDR3 has 13 amino acids. The germline V and J ends were trimmed by 6 bases and 0 bases, with 8 bases remaining between them. Germline V gene lookup returns CDR1 SNHLY and CDR2 FYNNEI.

The chain links TRBV6-2 or TRBV6-3 to TRBJ2-3; a weak D match, TRBD2 (5 bases). V lost 5 bases and J 2 bases, leaving 17 bases between the germline ends. This CDR3 is 16 amino acids long. CDR1 is MNHEY, CDR2 SVGEGT, per germline. The CDR3, as DNA: TGTGCCAGCAGTGCCCTTACAGCGGAGGCCACAGATACGCAGTATTTT. It specifies CASSALTAEATDTQYF.

The rearrangement joins TRBV4-1 to TRBJ1-6; the match to TRBD1 covers 8 bases. The J segment lost 9 bases and the V segment lost 2 bases, leaving 6 bases of the junction unmatched. In germline, CDR1 is MGHRA, CDR2 YSYEKL. CDR3 length: 15 amino acids. The CDR3 sequence: CASSQLDREGSPLHF. The CDR3 coding sequence is TGCGCCAGCAGCCAATTGGACAGGGAAGGTTCACCCCTCCACTTT.